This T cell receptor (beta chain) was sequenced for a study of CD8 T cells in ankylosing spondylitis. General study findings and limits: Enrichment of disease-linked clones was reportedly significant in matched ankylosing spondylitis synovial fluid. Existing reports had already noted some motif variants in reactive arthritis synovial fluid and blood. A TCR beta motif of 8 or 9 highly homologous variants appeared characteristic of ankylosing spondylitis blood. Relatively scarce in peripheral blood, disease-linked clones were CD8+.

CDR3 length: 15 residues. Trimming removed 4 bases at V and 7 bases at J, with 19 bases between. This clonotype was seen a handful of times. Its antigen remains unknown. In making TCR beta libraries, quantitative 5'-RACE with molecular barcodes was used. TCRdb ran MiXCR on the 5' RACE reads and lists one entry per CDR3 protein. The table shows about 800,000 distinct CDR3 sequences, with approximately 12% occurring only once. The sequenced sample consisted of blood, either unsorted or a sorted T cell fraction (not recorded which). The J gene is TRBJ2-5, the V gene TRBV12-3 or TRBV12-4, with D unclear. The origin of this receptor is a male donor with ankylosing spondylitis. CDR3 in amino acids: CASSSLAGPRLTQYF. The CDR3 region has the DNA TGTGCCAGCAGTTCCTTAGCCGGCCCCAGGTTGACCCAGTACTTC.